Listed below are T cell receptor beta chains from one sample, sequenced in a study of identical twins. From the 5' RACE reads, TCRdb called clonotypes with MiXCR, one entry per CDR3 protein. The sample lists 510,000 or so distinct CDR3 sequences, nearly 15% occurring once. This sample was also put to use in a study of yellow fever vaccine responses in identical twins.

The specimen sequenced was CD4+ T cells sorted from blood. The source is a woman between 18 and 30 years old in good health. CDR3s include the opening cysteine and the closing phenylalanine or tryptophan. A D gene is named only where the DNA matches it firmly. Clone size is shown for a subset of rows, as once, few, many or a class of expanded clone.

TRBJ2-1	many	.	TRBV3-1	TGTGCCAGCAGCCCAGCAGGGAATAATGAGCAGTTCTTC	CASSPAGNNEQFF
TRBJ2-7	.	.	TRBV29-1	TGCAGCGTTGAGGTTGGAAGAGGAGGCGAGCAGTACTTC	CSVEVGRGGEQYF
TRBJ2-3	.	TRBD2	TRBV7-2	TGTGCCAGCAGCTCCATTAGCGGGCCTAGCACAGATACGCAGTATTTT	CASSSISGPSTDTQYF
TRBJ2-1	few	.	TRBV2	TGTGCCAGCAGCCCCGGCCCCTGGGATGAGCAGTTCTTC	CASSPGPWDEQFF
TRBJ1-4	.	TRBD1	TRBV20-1	TGCAGTGCTAGTGCCGACAGGGCCGGTGATGAAAAACTGTTTTTT	CSASADRAGDEKLFF
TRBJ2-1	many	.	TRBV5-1	TGTGCCAGCAGTTTCGGGCAGGGATCCTACAATGAGCAGTTCTTC	CASSFGQGSYNEQFF
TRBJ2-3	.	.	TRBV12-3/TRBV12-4	TGTGCCAGCACTATAGCAGATACGCAGTATTTT	CASTIADTQYF
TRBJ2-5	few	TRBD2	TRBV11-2	TGTGCCAGCAACTCCCAGGGAGCGGGAGCAGAGACCCAGTACTTC	CASNSQGAGAETQYF
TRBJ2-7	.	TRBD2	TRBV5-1	TGCGCCAGCAGCCCCCGAATGGGGACTAGCGGGAGGCGCGACGAGCAGTACTTC	CASSPRMGTSGRRDEQYF
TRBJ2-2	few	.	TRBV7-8	TGTGCCAGCAGCCAACTAGAGAACACCGGGGAGCTGTTTTTT	CASSQLENTGELFF
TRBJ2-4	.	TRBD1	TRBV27	TGTGCCAGCAGTTCCCCAGGGGGCAGTCTATCGAACATTCAGTACTTC	CASSSPGGSLSNIQYF
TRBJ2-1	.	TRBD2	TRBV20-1	TGCAGTGCTAGAGAACCCGGGACTAGCTCCTACAATGAGCAGTTCTTC	CSAREPGTSSYNEQFF
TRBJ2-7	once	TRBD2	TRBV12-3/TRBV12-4	TGTGCCAGCAGCCTTACTAGCGGGAGCCAAAGCTCCTACGAGCAGTACTTC	CASSLTSGSQSSYEQYF
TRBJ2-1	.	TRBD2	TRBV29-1	TGCACCGGGACTACCCACAATGAGCAGTTCTTC	CTGTTHNEQFF
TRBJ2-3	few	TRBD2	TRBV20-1	TGCAGTGCCACCTCGCGGGAGGGCCCGTATACGCAGTATTTT	CSATSREGPYTQYF
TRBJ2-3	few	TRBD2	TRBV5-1	TGCGCCAGCAGCTTACCGGGGACTAGCGGGGCCGGCACAGATACGCAGTATTTT	CASSLPGTSGAGTDTQYF
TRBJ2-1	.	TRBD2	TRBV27	TGTGCCAGCACTTGGACTAGCGGGACCTCATACAATGAGCAGTTCTTC	CASTWTSGTSYNEQFF
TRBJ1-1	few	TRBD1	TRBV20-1	TGCAGTGCTAGGGAACTGGGACAGGGTGGTACTGAAGCTTTCTTT	CSARELGQGGTEAFF
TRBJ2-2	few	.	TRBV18	TGTGCCAGCTCACCACCTTCTACCCTAGGCCTAAACACCGGGGAGCTGTTTTTT	CASSPPSTLGLNTGELFF
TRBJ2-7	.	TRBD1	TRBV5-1	TGCGCCAGCAGCTTCTGGGACAGGCGCGAGCAGTACTTC	CASSFWDRREQYF
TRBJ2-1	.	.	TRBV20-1	TGCAGTGCTAGGCCTCCAGGGTCAGGCTCCTACAATGAGCAGTTCTTC	CSARPPGSGSYNEQFF
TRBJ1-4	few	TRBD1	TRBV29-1	TGCAGCATAGGACAGGGGGCAACTTATGAAAAACTGTTTTTT	CSIGQGATYEKLFF
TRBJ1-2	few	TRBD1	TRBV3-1	TGTGCCAGCAGCCAAGACAACAGGGGGAGTGGCTACACCTTC	CASSQDNRGSGYTF
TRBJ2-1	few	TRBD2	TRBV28	TGTGCCAGCAGCAACGTTGGGCGGGGGTTTGATGAGCAGTTCTTC	CASSNVGRGFDEQFF
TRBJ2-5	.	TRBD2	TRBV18	TGTGCCAGCTCACCGACTAGCGGGGGAGAGACCCAGTACTTC	CASSPTSGGETQYF
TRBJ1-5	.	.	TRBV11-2	TGTGCCAGCAGCTCGGACTCCAGTCCCCTCTCGCCCCAGCATTTT	CASSSDSSPLSPQHF
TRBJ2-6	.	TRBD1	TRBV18	TGTGCCAGCCCCCGGACAGGCTCTGGGGCCAACGTCCTGACTTTC	CASPRTGSGANVLTF
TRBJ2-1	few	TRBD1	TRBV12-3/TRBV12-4	TGTGCCAGCAGCCCGGGACAGGGGGCGACCAGGGGGTTCTTC	CASSPGQGATRGFF
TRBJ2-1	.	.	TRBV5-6	TGTGCCAGCAGCTTGAGTCGATGGGATGAGCAGTTCTTC	CASSLSRWDEQFF
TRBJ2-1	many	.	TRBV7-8	TGTGCCAGCAGCTTGGAGCGGGAGCAGTTCTTC	CASSLEREQFF
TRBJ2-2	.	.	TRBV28	TGTGCCAGCAGCCCTTGGGACACCGGGGAGCTGTTTTTT	CASSPWDTGELFF
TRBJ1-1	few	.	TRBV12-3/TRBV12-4	TGTGCCAGCAGTTGGTCCGCCGCCAGGACGGGTACTGAAGCTTTCTTT	CASSWSAARTGTEAFF
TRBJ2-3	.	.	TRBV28	TGTGCCAGCAGAACCCTCCGGCAGGCCCCCTCAGATACGCAGTATTTT	CASRTLRQAPSDTQYF
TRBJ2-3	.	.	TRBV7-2	TGTGCCAGCAGCTTAAGGCTTCCCACAGATACGCAGTATTTT	CASSLRLPTDTQYF
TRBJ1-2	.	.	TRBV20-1	TGCAGTGCTAGAGATCCTCGACGGGAACAAGACTATGGCTACACCTTC	CSARDPRREQDYGYTF
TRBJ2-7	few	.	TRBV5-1	TGCGCCAGCAGCTTGTACGGGATAGGACACGAGCAGTACTTC	CASSLYGIGHEQYF
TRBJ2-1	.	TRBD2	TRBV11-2	TGTGCCAGCAGCTTAGTTGTTGAGCGCGGGGGGGCGGGAAATGAGCAGTTCTTC	CASSLVVERGGAGNEQFF
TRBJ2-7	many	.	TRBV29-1	TGCAGCGTCCGGGGGAGCTCCTACGAGCAGTACTTC	CSVRGSSYEQYF
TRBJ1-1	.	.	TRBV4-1	TGCGCCAGCAGCCAACCGCGATCGGCATACACTGAAGCTTTCTTT	CASSQPRSAYTEAFF
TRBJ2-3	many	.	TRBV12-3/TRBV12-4	TGTGCCAGCAGTTTTATAGGCACAGATACGCAGTATTTT	CASSFIGTDTQYF
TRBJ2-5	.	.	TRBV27	TGTGCCAGCACCCGATCCCCCCAAGAGACCCAGTACTTC	CASTRSPQETQYF
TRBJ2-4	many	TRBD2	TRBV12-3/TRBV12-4	TGTGCCAGCAGTAAGATAGCGGGAGGGAACATTCAGTACTTC	CASSKIAGGNIQYF
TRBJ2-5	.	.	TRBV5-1	TGCGCCAGCAGCTTTCCAGTCCAAGAGACCCAGTACTTC	CASSFPVQETQYF
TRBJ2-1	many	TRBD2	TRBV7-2	TGTGCCAGCAGCTTTAGCGGGGGGGCTTATGATGAGCAGTTCTTC	CASSFSGGAYDEQFF
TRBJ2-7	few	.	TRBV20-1	TGCAGTGCAGCCGGACAGACCTACGAGCAGTACTTC	CSAAGQTYEQYF
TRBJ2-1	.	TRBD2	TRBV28	TGTGCCACCATAATCTGGACTAGTTGGTCCTACAATGAGCAGTTCTTC	CATIIWTSWSYNEQFF
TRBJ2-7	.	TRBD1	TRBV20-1	TGCAGTGCTAACCGACAGGGATACGAGCAGTACTTC	CSANRQGYEQYF
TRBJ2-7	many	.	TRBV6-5	TGTGCCAGCAGTTACTCAAGGGTGGTCCTCGACGAGCAGTACTTC	CASSYSRVVLDEQYF
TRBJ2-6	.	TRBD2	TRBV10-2	TGCGCCAGCAGTGTTAGTGCTCTAGCGGGGTGGTCTTACGGGGCCAACGTCCTGACTTTC	CASSVSALAGWSYGANVLTF
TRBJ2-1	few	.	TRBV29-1	TGCAGCGTGCTAGCCTCGGGTTCCTGGTACAATGAGCAGTTCTTC	CSVLASGSWYNEQFF
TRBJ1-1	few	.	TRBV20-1	TGCAGTGCTAGTCAATACACTGAAGCTTTCTTT	CSASQYTEAFF
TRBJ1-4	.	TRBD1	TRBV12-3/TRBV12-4	TGTGCCAGCAGCATAGCGCCGGGACAGGGCCTTCCAAAACTGTTTTTT	CASSIAPGQGLPKLFF
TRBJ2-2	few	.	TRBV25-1	TGTGCCAGCAGTGGCCGCGGGGCCCCCGGGGAGCTGTTTTTT	CASSGRGAPGELFF
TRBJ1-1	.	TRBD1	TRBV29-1	TGCAGCGGAAACAGGTGGCAGGGGGCGCGATACACTGAAGCTTTCTTT	CSGNRWQGARYTEAFF
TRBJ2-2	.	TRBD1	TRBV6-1	TGTGCCAGCAGTGAGAGGGGACAGGGAAGCACCGGGGAGCTGTTTTTT	CASSERGQGSTGELFF
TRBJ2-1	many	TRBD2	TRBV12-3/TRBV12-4	TGTGCCAGTCGTGTAGCGGGGGGCCGGGGCAATGAGCAGTTCTTC	CASRVAGGRGNEQFF
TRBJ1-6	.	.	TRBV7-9	TGTGCCAGCAGCCCAACGGTGGGTAGGAATTCACCCCTCCACTTT	CASSPTVGRNSPLHF
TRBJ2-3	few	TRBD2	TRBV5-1	TGCGCCAGCAGCTTGGAGTCTAGCGGGAGGTGGGGGACAGATACGCAGTATTTT	CASSLESSGRWGTDTQYF